This paragraph reports one T cell receptor (beta chain). Its matching antigen is unknown. This record comes from a study of PD-1 blockade in classical Hodgkin lymphoma. Notes on the study in general: There was a significant rise in CD4+ TCR diversity by C4D1, with no such rise for CD8+. Nothing has yet pinned down what causes the repertoire differences, possibly disease activity or prior therapy. It was reported that newly diagnosed patients had less baseline TCR diversity than healthy donors. Patients newly diagnosed and complete responders had comparable baseline diversity.

With no exception, relapse followed autologous stem cell transplantation in all patients, and brentuximab vedotin exposure varied. The CDR3 consists of 14 residues. In germline, CDR1 is MGHRA, CDR2 YSYEKL. With 1 base removed from V and 4 bases from J, the gap between germline ends came to 10 bases. TCRdb keeps only in-frame clones here, not all; method: immunoSEQ multiplex PCR. This sample has roughly 40,000 clones, with around 87% found just once. The sequencing used peripheral blood mononuclear cells (PBMCs), collected at baseline. The chain joins TRBV4-1 to TRBJ2-5, with D perhaps matching TRBD1 (5 bases). The source is a human donor with classical Hodgkin lymphoma. CDR3 in DNA: TGCGCCAGCAGCCAAGGGCAGGGTTTAGAGACCCAGTACTTC. Encoded protein: CASSQGQGLETQYF.